This TCR beta chain was recorded in a study of blood T cell repertoires in COVID-19. Turning to the study itself: Some COVID-19 samples were acute and others convalescent; all came from the United States, Italy and Spain. Sources were T cells, B-cell-depleted T cells, or PBMCs; the material itself was cDNA or gDNA.

Authors' data handling: The authors estimated nucleated cell counts from reference gene primer amplification. TCRdb's copy holds only in-frame clones and misses some; the assay was immunoSEQ multiplex PCR. The DNA was the basis for D and trimming; V, J and clone size are from that table. The table has approximately 230,000 clones, about 91% seen once; the top ten hold about 6.7%. CDR3 length: 16 residues. The trim removed 5 bases at V and 5 bases at J, leaving 10 bases unmatched. CDR1 and CDR2 (germline): KGHDR, SFDVKD. One Seattle source followed patients from active infection through their disease course.

This sequence joins TRBV24-1 and TRBJ2-3, with TRBD1 matching over 9 bases. This receptor was identified in a woman in her 30s with COVID-19, enrolled during active disease. The sequenced material came from peripheral blood. CDR3 loop: CATSGPTGGRGDTQYF. In DNA form, the CDR3 reads TGTGCCACCAGTGGCCCAACAGGGGGCCGGGGAGATACGCAGTATTTT.